This TCR beta chain was identified in a study of cytomegalovirus exposure and HLA in healthy donors. For the study at large: Later, an analysis reported that the 120 or so validation repertoires had used the same platform as the approximately 670 first-cohort repertoires. General study results and limits: Subsequent analysis showed first-cohort TCR clusters tending to co-occur in around 130 validation repertoires. The dataset shows that most TCR sequences were rare, while some public TCRs occurred in many donors.

Assay: immunoSEQ multiplex PCR; the TCRdb copy retains only in-frame clones and omits some. The table has some 86,000 clones, 90% to 95% seen once; the top ten hold about 3.6%. A note on this clone: Its antigen is not known.

This clonotype originated in a woman aged 25-40 years in good health and CMV-seronegative. Sequencing was done on a sample of PBMCs.

CDR3 nucleotide sequence: TGTGCCAGCAGCTTAGGGCGGACCTACAATGAGCAGTTCTTC. This sequence encodes CASSLGRTYNEQFF. The chain has TRBV7-2 and TRBJ2-1; D not resolved. The V end lost 1 base, the J end lost 2 bases, and 6 bases lay between the germline ends. Germline V lookup: CDR1 SGHTA, CDR2 FQGNSA. CDR3 length: 14 amino acids.